The source of this T cell receptor beta chain is a study of blood T cell repertoires in COVID-19. Germline values: CDR1 LNHDA, CDR2 SQIVND (reference sequence). V lost 3 bases, J lost 6 bases, and 15 bases lay in between. The CDR3 sequence is 15 residues long. Profiled with immunoSEQ multiplex PCR; TCRdb holds only in-frame clones, not every one. The sample records 330,000 or so clones, 80% to 95% being singletons. The study drew participants aged about 18 to 90 years from under 30 US areas. The chain joins TRBV19 to TRBJ2-1, with a weak D call TRBD1 (5 bases). This clonotype was obtained from a woman in her 30s who had recovered from COVID-19. The sample taken for sequencing was PBMCs or T cells enriched from blood (not recorded which). The CDR3 DNA sequence: TGTGCCAGTAGTATCACAGGATCTGGGCGCAATGAGCAGTTCTTC. As protein: CASSITGSGRNEQFF.